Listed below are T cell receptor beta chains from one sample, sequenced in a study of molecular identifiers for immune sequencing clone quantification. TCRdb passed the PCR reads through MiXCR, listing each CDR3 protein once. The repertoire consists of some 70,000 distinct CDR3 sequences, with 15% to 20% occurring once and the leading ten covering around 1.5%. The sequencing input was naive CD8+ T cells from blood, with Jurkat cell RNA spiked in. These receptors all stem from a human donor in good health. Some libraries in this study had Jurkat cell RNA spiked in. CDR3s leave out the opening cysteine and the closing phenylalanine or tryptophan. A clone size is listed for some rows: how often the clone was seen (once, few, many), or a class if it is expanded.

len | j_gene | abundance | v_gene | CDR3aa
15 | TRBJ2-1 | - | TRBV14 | ASSQVAGAVWGNEQF
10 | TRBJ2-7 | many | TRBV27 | ASSLSGDEQY
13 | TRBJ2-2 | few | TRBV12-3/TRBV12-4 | ASSLNRDGAGELF
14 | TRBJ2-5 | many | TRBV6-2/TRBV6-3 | ASSYRRLAHQETQY
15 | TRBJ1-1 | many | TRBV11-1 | ASSLGLFEGGHTEAF
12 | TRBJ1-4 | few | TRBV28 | ASTYTATNEKLF
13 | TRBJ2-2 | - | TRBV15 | ATSFPGQNTGELF
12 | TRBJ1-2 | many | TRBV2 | ASILRAFSYGYT
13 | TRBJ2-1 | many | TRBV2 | ASSEGWQKNNEQF
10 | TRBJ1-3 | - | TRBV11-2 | ASSLVRNTIY
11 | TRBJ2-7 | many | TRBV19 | ASSLGPTYEQY
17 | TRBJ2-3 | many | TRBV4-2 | ASSQVEAGGLISTDTQY
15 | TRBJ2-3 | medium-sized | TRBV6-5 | ASGFNDGTSDPDTQY
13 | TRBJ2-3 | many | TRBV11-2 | ASSRLAGGTDTQY
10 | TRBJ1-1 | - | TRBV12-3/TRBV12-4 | ATKGGGTEAF
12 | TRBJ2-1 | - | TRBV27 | ASSLLGQYNEQF
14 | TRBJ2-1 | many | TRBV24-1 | ATSERTGGAWNEQF
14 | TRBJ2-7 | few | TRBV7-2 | ASSQTTSGWGHEQY
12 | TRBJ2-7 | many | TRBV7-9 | ASSLGLAGVEQY
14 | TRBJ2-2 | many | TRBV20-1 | SAHSVADQNTGELF
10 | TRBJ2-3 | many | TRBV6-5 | ASSMNTDTQY
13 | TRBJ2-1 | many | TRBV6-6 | ASSHNRAGYNEQF
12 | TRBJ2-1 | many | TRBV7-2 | ASSLAPGLNEQF
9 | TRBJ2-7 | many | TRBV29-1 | SAHLGYEQY
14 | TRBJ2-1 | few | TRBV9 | ASSPLHAGVYNEQF
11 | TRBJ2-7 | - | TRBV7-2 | ASSYGGSYEQY
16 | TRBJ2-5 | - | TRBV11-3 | ASSSSSTSGRFQETQY
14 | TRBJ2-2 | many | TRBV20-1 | SARLSSGVNTGELF
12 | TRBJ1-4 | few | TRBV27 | ASSSGTGGEKLF
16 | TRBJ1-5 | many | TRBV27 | ASSPYIPGTGDTQPQH
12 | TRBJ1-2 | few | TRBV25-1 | ASSDTGVGHGYT
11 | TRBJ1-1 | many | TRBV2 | ASPSTTNTEAF
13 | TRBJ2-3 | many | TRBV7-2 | ASSFDSGSTDTQY